These 23 T cell receptor beta chains were sequenced from one sample in a study of blood T cell repertoires in COVID-19. Measured with immunoSEQ multiplex PCR; TCRdb has only the in-frame clones, and not every one. In the table there are 150,000 to 200,000 clones, 87% of which are singletons. The material sequenced was peripheral blood. Receptors originate from a man aged 60 to 69 with active or convalescent COVID-19.

The V call is TRBV7-3, the J call TRBJ2-1; 8 bases match TRBD1. V was clipped by 5 bases and J by 3 bases; unmatched bases: 6. Looked up from germline, CDR1 is SGHTA and CDR2 is FQGTGA. The CDR3 extends over 15 amino acids. Here the CDR3 reads CASSRGQGNYNEQFF. CDR3 DNA sequence: TGTGCCAGCAGCCGCGGACAGGGTAACTACAATGAGCAGTTCTTC.

The chain couples TRBV5-1 to TRBJ2-7, with no clear D. V lost 0 bases, J lost 4 bases, and 23 bases lay in between. CDR3 length: 18 residues. The germline CDR1 and CDR2 sequences are SGHRS and YFSETQ. CDR3: CASSLGSFRWAQIYEQYF. The CDR3 bases are TGCGCCAGCAGCTTGGGTTCATTTCGTTGGGCGCAAATTTACGAGCAGTACTTC.

This chain's CDR3 is CASSLGQGNYGYTF. The CDR3 nucleotides read TGTGCCAGCAGTTTAGGACAGGGAAACTATGGCTACACCTTC. The chain carries TRBV6-6 and TRBJ1-2, with TRBD1 matching 8 bases. V lost 4 bases and J lost 2; bases outside the gene matches: 3. Germline V gives CDR1 MNHNY, CDR2 SVGAGI (reference sequence). The CDR3 totals 14 residues.

This rearrangement joins TRBV11-2 to TRBJ1-5; D is unresolved. The germline gives CDR1 SGHAT, CDR2 FQNNGV. V was pared by 3 bases and J by 9 bases, with 18 bases between. The CDR3 length is 15 residues. CDR3 sequence reads: CASSFTPRELRPQHF. In DNA, the CDR3 is TGTGCCAGCAGCTTTACCCCGCGGGAACTTAGGCCCCAGCATTTT.

This chain uses TRBV27 with TRBJ1-2, with 11 bases fitting TRBD1. The V gene's germline CDR1 is MNHEY and CDR2 SMNVEV (reference sequence). This CDR3 comprises 14 residues. V dropped 2 bases and J dropped 8; count of bases not matched to a gene: 4. The CDR3 nucleotides are TGTGCCAGCAGTTTAGGACAGGGGGCTGGGGGCTACACCTTC. The encoded protein is CASSLGQGAGGYTF.

J is TRBJ2-7 and V is TRBV3-1 (or the pseudogene TRBV3-2); 9 nucleotides line up with TRBD1. Germline V gives CDR1 LGHDT, CDR2 YNNKEL (reference sequence). J lost 6 bases, V lost 2 bases, and 14 bases had no gene match. The CDR3 consists of 17 residues. The CDR3 is CASSQRGMGQGVREQYF. In DNA form, the CDR3 reads TGTGCCAGCAGCCAACGCGGTATGGGACAGGGTGTTCGCGAGCAGTACTTC.

This chain joins TRBV19 and TRBJ1-3; TRBD1 matches 7 bases. In germline, CDR1 is LNHDA, CDR2 SQIVND (reference sequence). Germline trimming cut 3 bases from V and 2 bases from J; bases unmatched to any gene: 4. The CDR3 contains 15 residues. CDR3 amino acids: CASSIKGAPGNTIYF. CDR3 sequence (DNA): TGTGCCAGTAGTATTAAGGGGGCGCCTGGAAACACCATATATTTT.

The genes are TRBV6-6 and TRBJ1-1; no definite D call. From germline, CDR1 is MNHNY and CDR2 SVGAGI (reference sequence). V was pared by 8 bases and J by 2 bases, with 18 bases between. The CDR3 loop spans 15 amino acids. CDR3 region: CASFGEGGFNTEAFF. The CDR3 bases are TGTGCCAGCTTCGGCGAGGGTGGGTTTAACACTGAAGCTTTCTTT.

A single count supports this clone. V usage is TRBV6-6 and J usage is TRBJ2-1, with a tentative D call TRBD1 (6 bases). The CDR3 is 14 amino acids. CDR1 MNHNY and CDR2 SVGAGI come from the germline V gene (reference sequence). V was trimmed by 5 bases and J by 4 bases, leaving 12 bases between them. CDR3 residues: CASSARDTYNEQFF. Here the CDR3 DNA reads TGTGCCAGCAGTGCCCGGGACACTTACAATGAGCAGTTCTTC.

The chain couples TRBV5-4 to TRBJ2-1, with a possible D match to TRBD1 (6 bases). The CDR3 runs 15 residues. V dropped 4 bases and J dropped 2 bases, with 13 bases sitting between them. Germline V gene data show CDR1 as SGHNT and CDR2 as YYREEE (reference sequence). As DNA, the CDR3 is TGTGCCAGCAGCCCGGTGGGGGCCCCCTACAATGAGCAGTTCTTC. This translates into CASSPVGAPYNEQFF.

The rearrangement joins TRBV5-1 to TRBJ2-3; TRBD2 agrees at 7 bases. CDR3 length: 15 amino acids. The V gene end was trimmed by 2 bases and the J gene end by 0 bases; junction bases not matched to a gene: 3. Germline V gene data show CDR1 as SGHRS and CDR2 as YFSETQ. CDR3 amino acids: CASSLSGESTDTQYF. The CDR3 coding sequence is TGCGCCAGCAGCTTAAGCGGGGAGAGCACAGATACGCAGTATTTT.

This chain connects TRBV29-1 to TRBJ1-2; tentatively, D is TRBD1 (6 bases). Trimming removed 7 bases from V and 7 bases from J, with 22 bases in between. This CDR3 is built from 14 residues. The germline gives CDR1 SQVTM, CDR2 ANQGSEA. The CDR3 DNA reads TGCAGCGCCGACCCGGGGGGGGCGTTTGGTGGCTACACCTTC. Amino acids: CSADPGGAFGGYTF. The full variable domain, completed using reference TRBV29-1 and TRBJ1-2, is SAVISQKPSRDICQRGTSLTIQCQVDSQVTMMFWYRQQPGQSLTLIATANQGSEATYESGFVIDKFPISRPNLTFSTLTVSNMSPEDSSIYLCSADPGGAFGGYTFGSGTRLTVV.

The chain links TRBV14 to TRBJ1-1, with 8 bases lining up with TRBD1. With V trimmed by 6 bases and J by 11 bases, 8 bases remained unmatched. This CDR3 contains 12 residues. Germline V gene data show CDR1 as SGHDN and CDR2 as FVKESK. The CDR3 reads CASSRNRGEAFF. The CDR3 nucleotides are TGTGCCAGCAGTCGGAACAGGGGGGAGGCTTTCTTT.

The rearrangement uses TRBV7-9 and TRBJ2-5; possibly TRBD2 for D (6 bases). With 5 bases removed from V and 0 bases from J, the gap between germline ends came to 13 bases. The CDR3 contains 15 residues. Germline V gene lookup returns CDR1 SEHNR and CDR2 FQNEAQ (reference sequence). This chain's CDR3 is CASSQGLTYQETQYF. The DNA of the CDR3 is TGTGCCAGCAGCCAGGGACTGACGTACCAAGAGACCCAGTACTTC.

The chain has TRBV11-2 and TRBJ2-1; 12 nucleotides align to TRBD2. CDR3 length: 15 residues. Germline assignment: CDR1 SGHAT and CDR2 FQNNGV. The J segment lost 6 bases and the V segment lost 4 bases, leaving 4 bases of the junction unmatched. The CDR3, as DNA: TGTGCCAGCAGCTCACTAGCGGGGGGATTCAATGAGCAGTTCTTC. As protein: CASSSLAGGFNEQFF.

V is TRBV11-2 and J is TRBJ2-7, with D perhaps TRBD1 (6 bases). Trimming cost V 5 bases and J 3 bases, with 20 bases left between them. Germline CDR1 is SGHAT and CDR2 is FQNNGV. The CDR3 loop spans 16 amino acids. The CDR3 DNA is TGTGCCAGCAGCCCAGACTCGGCAGGGGCCCGCTACGAGCAGTACTTC. Translating it yields CASSPDSAGARYEQYF. The whole variable domain, remainder taken from reference TRBV11-2 and TRBJ2-7, is EAGVAQSPRYKIIEKRQSVAFWCNPISGHATLYWYQQILGQGPKLLIQFQNNGVVDDSQLPKDRFSAERLKGVDSTLKIQPAKLEDSAVYLCASSPDSAGARYEQYFGPGTRLTVT.

The chain uses TRBV10-2 and TRBJ2-7; tentative D call: TRBD1 (5 bases). The V gene lost 7 bases and the J gene lost 4 bases, with 14 bases spanning the gap. Germline CDR1 and CDR2: WSHSY and SAAADI. This CDR3 has 13 residues. CDR3 sequence reads: CASKGLAWYEQYF. DNA of the CDR3: TGCGCCAGCAAGGGGCTGGCCTGGTACGAGCAGTACTTC.

The chain recombines TRBV9 with TRBJ1-2; no firm D call. Trimming pared 0 bases from V and 7 bases from J, leaving 16 bases between. The CDR3 contains 15 residues. The germline gives CDR1 SGDLS, CDR2 YYNGEE. The CDR3 DNA follows: TGTGCCAGCAGCGTAGAAACAGCCGCAGTGGGTGGCTACACCTTC. Protein sequence: CASSVETAAVGGYTF.

The V and J genes are TRBV18 and TRBJ2-7, with 8 nucleotides matching TRBD1. Germline V gene data show CDR1 as KGHSH and CDR2 as LQKENI. CDR3 length: 15 residues. V shed 4 bases, J shed 3 bases, and the junction held 8 bases outside the gene matches. DNA of the CDR3: TGTGCCAGCTCACTATCTGGACAGGGCTACTACGAGCAGTACTTC. Protein product: CASSLSGQGYYEQYF.

This clone has only one observation. CDR3 sequence (DNA): TGTGCCAGCAGCCCTCGGGACTACCATTACGAGCAGTACTTC. This translates into CASSPRDYHYEQYF. The chain recombines TRBV9 with TRBJ2-7; TRBD2 aligns across 7 bases. V lost 4 bases, J lost 4 bases, and 8 bases stayed unmatched. Per germline, CDR1 SGDLS and CDR2 YYNGEE. This CDR3 contains 14 residues.

The chain has TRBV3-1 (or the pseudogene TRBV3-2) and TRBJ1-2, with D possibly being TRBD1 (5 bases). This CDR3 spans 15 amino acids. V lost 0 bases and J lost 4, with 12 bases in between. Germline-derived CDR1 and CDR2 are LGHDT and YNNKEL (reference sequence). The CDR3 DNA sequence: TGTGCCAGCAGCCAAGATTGGCAGGGACTCTATGGCTACACCTTC. Translating gives CASSQDWQGLYGYTF.

This sequence joins TRBV5-4 and TRBJ2-5; 11 bases are a match to TRBD2. Trimming removed 4 bases from V and 1 base from J; junction bases left unmatched: 3. The CDR3 runs to 15 residues. Germline assignment: CDR1 SGHNT and CDR2 YYREEE (reference sequence). CDR3 sequence reads: CASSQTSGGQETQYF. The CDR3 DNA reads TGTGCCAGCAGCCAAACTAGCGGGGGCCAAGAGACCCAGTACTTC.

This chain joins TRBV6-1 and TRBJ2-2, with D possibly being TRBD1 (6 bases). Trimming took off 2 bases at V and 5 bases at J, with 9 bases between the two ends. The CDR3 is made up of 14 amino acids. Germline CDR1 reads MNHNS; CDR2 reads SASEGT. The CDR3 region has the DNA TGTGCCAGCAGTGAACCAGGGGAAACCGGGGAGCTGTTTTTT. It specifies CASSEPGETGELFF.